This TCR beta chain is drawn from a study of patients and donors after allogeneic stem cell transplantation. This clonotype was seen more than once but under ten times. Via MiXCR, TCRdb re-called the RT-PCR reads, giving one row per CDR3 protein. The table lists about 200,000 distinct CDR3 sequences, around 41% of them singletons. CDR3 size: 12 residues. The V end was cut by 4 bases, the J end by 4 bases, with 7 bases between. The sample taken for sequencing was blood, either unsorted or a sorted T cell fraction (not recorded which). The TCR originated in a human donor who was either an allogeneic HSCT recipient or a stem cell or donor lymphocyte infusion donor (not recorded which). It is not recorded whose cells these are; they may come from a transplant donor. The chain uses TRBV12-3 or TRBV12-4 and TRBJ1-2; D is uncertain. CDR3 DNA sequence: TGTGCCAGCAGTTCCTGGCCCTATGGCTACACCTTC. Residues: CASSSWPYGYTF.